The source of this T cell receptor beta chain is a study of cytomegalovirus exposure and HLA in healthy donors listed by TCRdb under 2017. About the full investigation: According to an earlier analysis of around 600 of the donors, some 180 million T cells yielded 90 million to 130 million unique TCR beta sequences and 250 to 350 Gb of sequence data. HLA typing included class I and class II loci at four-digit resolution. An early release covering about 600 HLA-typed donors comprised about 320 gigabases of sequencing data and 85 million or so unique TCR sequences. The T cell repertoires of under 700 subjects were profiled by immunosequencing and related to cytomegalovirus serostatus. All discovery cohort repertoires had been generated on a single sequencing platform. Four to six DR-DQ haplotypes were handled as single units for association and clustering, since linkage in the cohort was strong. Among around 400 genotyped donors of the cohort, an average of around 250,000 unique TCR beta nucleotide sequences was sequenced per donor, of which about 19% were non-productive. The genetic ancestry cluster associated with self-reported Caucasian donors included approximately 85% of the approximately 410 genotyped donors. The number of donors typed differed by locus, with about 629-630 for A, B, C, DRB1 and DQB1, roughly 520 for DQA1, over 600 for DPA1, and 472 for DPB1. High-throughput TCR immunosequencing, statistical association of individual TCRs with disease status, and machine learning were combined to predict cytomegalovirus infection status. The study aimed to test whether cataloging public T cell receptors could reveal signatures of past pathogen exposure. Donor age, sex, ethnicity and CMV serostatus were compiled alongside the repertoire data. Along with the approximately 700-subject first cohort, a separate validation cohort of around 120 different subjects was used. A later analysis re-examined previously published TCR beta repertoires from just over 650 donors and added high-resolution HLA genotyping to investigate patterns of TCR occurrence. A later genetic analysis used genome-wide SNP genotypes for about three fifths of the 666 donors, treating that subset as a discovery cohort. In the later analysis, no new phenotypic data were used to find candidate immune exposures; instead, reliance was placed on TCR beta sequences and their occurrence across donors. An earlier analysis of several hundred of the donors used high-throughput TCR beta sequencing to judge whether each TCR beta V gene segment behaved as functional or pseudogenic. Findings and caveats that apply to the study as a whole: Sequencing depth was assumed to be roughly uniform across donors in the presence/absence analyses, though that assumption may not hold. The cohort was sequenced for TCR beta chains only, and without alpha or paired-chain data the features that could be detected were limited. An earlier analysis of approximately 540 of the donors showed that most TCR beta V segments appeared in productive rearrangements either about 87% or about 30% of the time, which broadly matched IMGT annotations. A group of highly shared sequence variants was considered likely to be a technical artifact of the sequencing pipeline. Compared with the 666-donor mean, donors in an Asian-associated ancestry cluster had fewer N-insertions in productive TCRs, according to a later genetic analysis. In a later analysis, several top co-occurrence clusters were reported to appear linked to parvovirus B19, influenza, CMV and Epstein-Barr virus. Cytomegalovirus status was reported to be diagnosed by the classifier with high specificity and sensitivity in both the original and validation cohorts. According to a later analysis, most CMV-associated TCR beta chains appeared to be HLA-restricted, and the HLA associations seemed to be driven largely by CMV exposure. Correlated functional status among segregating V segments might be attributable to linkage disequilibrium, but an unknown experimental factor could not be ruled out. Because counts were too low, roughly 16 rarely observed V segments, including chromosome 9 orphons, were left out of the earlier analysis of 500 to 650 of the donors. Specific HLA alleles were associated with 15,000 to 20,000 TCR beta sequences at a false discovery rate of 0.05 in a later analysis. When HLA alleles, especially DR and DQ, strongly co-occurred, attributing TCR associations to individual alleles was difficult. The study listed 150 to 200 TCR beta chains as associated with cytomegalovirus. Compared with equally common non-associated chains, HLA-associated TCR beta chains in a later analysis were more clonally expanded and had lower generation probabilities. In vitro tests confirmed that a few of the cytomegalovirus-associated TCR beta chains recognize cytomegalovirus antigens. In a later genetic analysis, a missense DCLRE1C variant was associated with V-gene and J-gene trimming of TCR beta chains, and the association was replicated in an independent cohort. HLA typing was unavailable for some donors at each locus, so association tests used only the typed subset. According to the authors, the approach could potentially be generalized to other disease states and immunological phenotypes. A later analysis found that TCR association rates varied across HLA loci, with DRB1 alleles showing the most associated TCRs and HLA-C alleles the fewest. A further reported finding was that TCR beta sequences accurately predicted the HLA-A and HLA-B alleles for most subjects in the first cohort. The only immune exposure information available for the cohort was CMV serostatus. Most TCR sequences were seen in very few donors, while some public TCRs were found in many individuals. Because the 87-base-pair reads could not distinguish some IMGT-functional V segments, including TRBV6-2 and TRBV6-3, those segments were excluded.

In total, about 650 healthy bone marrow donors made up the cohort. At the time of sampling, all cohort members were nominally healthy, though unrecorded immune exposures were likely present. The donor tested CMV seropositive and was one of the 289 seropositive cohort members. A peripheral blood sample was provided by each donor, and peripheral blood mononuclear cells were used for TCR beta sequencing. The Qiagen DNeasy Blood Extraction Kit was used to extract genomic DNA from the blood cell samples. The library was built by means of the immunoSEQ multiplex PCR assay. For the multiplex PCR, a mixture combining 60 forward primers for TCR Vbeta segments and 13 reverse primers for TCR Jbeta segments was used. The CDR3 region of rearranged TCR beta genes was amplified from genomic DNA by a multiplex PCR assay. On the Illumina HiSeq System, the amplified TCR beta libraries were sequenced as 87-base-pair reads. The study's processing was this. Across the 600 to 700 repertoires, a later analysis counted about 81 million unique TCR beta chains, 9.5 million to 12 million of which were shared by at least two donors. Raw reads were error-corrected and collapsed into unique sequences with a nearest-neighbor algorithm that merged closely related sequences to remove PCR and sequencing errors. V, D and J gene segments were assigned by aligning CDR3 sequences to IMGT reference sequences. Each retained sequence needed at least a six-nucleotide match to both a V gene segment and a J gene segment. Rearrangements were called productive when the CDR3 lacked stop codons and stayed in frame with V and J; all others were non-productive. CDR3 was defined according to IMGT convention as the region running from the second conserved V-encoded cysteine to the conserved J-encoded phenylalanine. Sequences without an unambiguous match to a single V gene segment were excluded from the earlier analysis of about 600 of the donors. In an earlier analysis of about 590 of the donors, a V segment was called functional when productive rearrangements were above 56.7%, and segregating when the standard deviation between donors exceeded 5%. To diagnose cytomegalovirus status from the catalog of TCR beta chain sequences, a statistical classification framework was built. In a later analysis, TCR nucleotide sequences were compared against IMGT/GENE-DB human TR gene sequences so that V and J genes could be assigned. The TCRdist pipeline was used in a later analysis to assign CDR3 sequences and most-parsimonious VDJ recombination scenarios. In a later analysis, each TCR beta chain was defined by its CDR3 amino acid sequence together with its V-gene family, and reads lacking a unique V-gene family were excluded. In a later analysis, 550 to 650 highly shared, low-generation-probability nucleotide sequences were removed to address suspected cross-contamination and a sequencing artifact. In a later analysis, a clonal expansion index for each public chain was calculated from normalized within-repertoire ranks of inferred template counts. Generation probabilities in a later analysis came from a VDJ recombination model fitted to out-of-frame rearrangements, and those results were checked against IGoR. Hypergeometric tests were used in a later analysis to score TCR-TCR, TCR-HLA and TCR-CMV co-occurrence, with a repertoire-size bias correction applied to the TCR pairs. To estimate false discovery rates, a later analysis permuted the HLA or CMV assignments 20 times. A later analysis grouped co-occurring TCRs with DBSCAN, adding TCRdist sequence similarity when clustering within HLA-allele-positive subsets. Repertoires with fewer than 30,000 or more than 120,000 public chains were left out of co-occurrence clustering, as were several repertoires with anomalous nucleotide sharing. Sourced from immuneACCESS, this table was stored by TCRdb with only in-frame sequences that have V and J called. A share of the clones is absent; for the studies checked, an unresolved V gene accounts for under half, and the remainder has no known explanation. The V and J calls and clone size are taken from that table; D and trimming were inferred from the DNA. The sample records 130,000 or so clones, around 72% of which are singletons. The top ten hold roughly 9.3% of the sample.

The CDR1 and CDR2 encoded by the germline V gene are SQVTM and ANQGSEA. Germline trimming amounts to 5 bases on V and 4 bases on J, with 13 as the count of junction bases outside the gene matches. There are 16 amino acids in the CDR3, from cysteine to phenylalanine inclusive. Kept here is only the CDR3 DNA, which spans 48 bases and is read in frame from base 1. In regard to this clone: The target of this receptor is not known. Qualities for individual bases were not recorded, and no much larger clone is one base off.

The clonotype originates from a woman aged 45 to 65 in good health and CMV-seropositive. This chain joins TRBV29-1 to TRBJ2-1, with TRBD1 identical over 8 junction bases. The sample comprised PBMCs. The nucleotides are TGCAGCGTTCCAAAGGGCGGACAGGGAGGATACAATGAGCAGTTCTTC. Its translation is CSVPKGGQGGYNEQFF.